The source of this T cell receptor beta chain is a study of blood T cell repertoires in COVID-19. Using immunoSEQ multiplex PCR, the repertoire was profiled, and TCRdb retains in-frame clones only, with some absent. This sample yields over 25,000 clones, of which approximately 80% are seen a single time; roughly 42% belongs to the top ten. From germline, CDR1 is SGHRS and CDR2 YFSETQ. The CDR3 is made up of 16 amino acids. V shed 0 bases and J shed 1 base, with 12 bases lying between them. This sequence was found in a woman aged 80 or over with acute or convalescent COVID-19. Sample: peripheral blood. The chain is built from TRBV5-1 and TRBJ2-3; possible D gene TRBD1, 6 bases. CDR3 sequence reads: CASSLDPRTGTDTQYF. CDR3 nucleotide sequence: TGCGCCAGCAGCTTGGACCCCCGGACAGGCACAGATACGCAGTATTTT.